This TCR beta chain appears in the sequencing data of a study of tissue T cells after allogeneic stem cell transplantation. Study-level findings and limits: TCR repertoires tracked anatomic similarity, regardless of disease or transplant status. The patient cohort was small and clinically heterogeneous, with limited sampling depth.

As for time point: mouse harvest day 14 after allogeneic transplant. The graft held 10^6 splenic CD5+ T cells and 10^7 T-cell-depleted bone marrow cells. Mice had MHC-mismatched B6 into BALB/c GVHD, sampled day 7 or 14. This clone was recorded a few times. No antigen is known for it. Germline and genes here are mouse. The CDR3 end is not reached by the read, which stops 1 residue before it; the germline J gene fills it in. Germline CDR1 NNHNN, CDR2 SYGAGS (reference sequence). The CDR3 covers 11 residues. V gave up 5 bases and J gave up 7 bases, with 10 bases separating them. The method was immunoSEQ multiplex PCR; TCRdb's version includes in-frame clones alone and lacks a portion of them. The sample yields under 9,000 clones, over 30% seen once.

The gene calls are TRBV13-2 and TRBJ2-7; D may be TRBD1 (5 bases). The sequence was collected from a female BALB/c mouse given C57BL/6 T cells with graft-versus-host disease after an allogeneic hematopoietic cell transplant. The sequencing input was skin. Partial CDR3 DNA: TGTGCCAGCGGCCCAGGGAGAGAACAGTAC. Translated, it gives CASGPGREQY. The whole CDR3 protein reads CASGPGREQYF.